A selection of T cell receptor beta chains follows, all from one sample in a study of shared clonotypes between healthy human individuals. Clones were read by immunoSEQ multiplex PCR, and TCRdb kept only the in-frame ones, dropping some. The sample consists of about 1 million clones, more than 65% of them appearing once. Sequencing input: memory CD4+ T cells sorted from blood. Source of these receptors: a man between 18 and 35 years old in good health. CDR3s include the opening cysteine and the closing phenylalanine or tryptophan. Fields, in order: D gene, clone size, V gene, J gene, CDR3 protein, CDR3 DNA. The D gene is left open where the match is weak. Clone size is not always given. Where it is, it says once, few, many or a class for expanded clones.

>TRBD2|-|TRBV11-2|TRBJ2-1
CASSPRLAGYYSEQFF
TGTGCCAGCAGCCCAAGACTAGCGGGGTACTATAGTGAGCAGTTCTTC
>-|-|TRBV11-2|TRBJ2-3
CASSLAGVETQYF
TGTGCCAGCAGCTTAGCAGGGGTGGAGACGCAGTATTTT
>TRBD1|-|TRBV2|TRBJ2-5
CASSQDRQETQYF
TGTGCCAGCAGTCAGGACAGGCAGGAGACCCAGTACTTC
>-|-|TRBV18|TRBJ2-5
CASSPRPGGQETQYF
TGTGCCAGCTCACCACGACCCGGGGGCCAAGAGACCCAGTACTTC
>-|once|TRBV28|TRBJ2-7
CASSAGTRSSYEQYF
TGTGCCAGCAGTGCCGGGACAAGGAGCTCCTACGAGCAGTACTTC
>TRBD1|once|TRBV18|TRBJ2-1
CASSPRTGEYNEQFF
TGTGCCAGCTCACCGCGGACAGGGGAGTACAATGAGCAGTTCTTC
>-|-|TRBV2|TRBJ1-3
CASTHRRGQSSSWTGNTIYF
TGTGCCAGCACCCATCGTCGAGGGCAGAGTAGTTCGTGGACTGGAAACACCATATATTTT
>-|once|TRBV16|TRBJ1-1
CASSQSRGMNTEAFF
TGTGCCAGCAGCCAATCGAGGGGGATGAACACTGAAGCTTTCTTT
>TRBD1|few|TRBV7-8|TRBJ1-2
CASSSRRLDRAYGYTF
TGTGCCAGCAGCTCCCGACGGCTGGACAGGGCCTATGGCTACACCTTC
>-|-|TRBV11-2|TRBJ2-3
CASSPNYQTDTQYF
TGTGCCAGCAGCCCGAATTACCAGACAGATACGCAGTATTTT
>TRBD2|-|TRBV7-9|TRBJ2-1
CASSTASGRNNEQFF
TGTGCCAGCAGCACAGCTAGCGGAAGAAACAATGAGCAGTTCTTC
>TRBD2|-|TRBV5-4|TRBJ2-5
CASSLEGTSQETQYF
TGTGCCAGCAGCTTGGAAGGGACTAGCCAAGAGACCCAGTACTTC
>-|-|TRBV19|TRBJ2-2
CATRYGESAGELFF
TGTGCCACCCGGTATGGTGAAAGCGCCGGGGAGCTGTTTTTT
>TRBD2|-|TRBV6-6|TRBJ2-1
CASSTGLAGGPNEQFF
TGTGCCAGCAGTACCGGACTAGCGGGGGGGCCTAATGAGCAGTTCTTC
>-|once|TRBV6-5|TRBJ2-2
CATIRDPPGTGELFF
TGTGCCACGATCCGGGACCCCCCCGGCACCGGGGAGCTGTTTTTT
>TRBD2|-|TRBV5-1|TRBJ2-3
CASSLARAGGSDTQYF
TGCGCCAGCAGCCTCGCACGGGCGGGAGGCTCTGATACGCAGTATTTT
>-|-|TRBV11-3|TRBJ2-2
CASSLNRAGELFF
TGTGCCAGCAGCTTAAACAGGGCCGGGGAGCTGTTTTTT
>TRBD2|-|TRBV11-2|TRBJ2-1
CASSSEREGYNEQFF
TGTGCCAGCAGCTCAGAGCGGGAGGGTTACAATGAGCAGTTCTTC
>-|few|TRBV18|TRBJ2-2
CASSPRVDGELFF
TGTGCCAGCTCACCACGGGTCGACGGGGAGCTGTTTTTT
>-|-|TRBV6-5|TRBJ1-4
CASGPVTREKLFF
TGTGCCAGCGGGCCAGTGACGAGGGAAAAACTGTTTTTT
>-|-|TRBV6-6|TRBJ2-3
CASSYSGDTQYF
TGTGCCAGCAGTTACTCAGGTGATACGCAGTATTTT
>TRBD2|once|TRBV6-1|TRBJ2-7
CASSEALWGLAGAYEQYF
TGTGCCAGCAGTGAAGCGTTATGGGGACTAGCGGGAGCCTACGAGCAGTACTTC
>-|once|TRBV6-1|TRBJ2-1
CASSELRGVGEQFF
TGTGCCAGCAGTGAATTACGAGGGGTGGGTGAGCAGTTCTTC
>TRBD1|-|TRBV7-2|TRBJ1-6
CASNQGGSIGNSPLHF
TGTGCCAGCAATCAGGGGGGAAGTATTGGGAATTCACCCCTCCACTTT
>-|-|TRBV25-1|TRBJ2-7
CASSEVGYEQYF
TGTGCCAGCAGTGAAGTCGGGTACGAGCAGTACTTC
>TRBD2|-|TRBV9|TRBJ2-1
CASSVSGLAEGGGEQFF
TGTGCCAGCAGCGTTAGTGGACTAGCGGAGGGAGGAGGTGAGCAGTTCTTC
>-|few|TRBV7-2|TRBJ1-6
CASSSTGFSPLHF
TGTGCCAGCAGCTCCACAGGGTTTTCACCCCTCCACTTT
>-|-|TRBV7-6|TRBJ2-7
CASSPRGDGSYEQYF
TGTGCCAGCAGCCCCCGAGGGGACGGCTCCTACGAGCAGTACTTC
>TRBD1|-|TRBV28|TRBJ1-2
CANKPQTGNYGYTF
TGTGCCAACAAACCCCAGACAGGGAACTATGGCTACACCTTC
>-|-|TRBV30|TRBJ1-6
CAWSDGDSPLHF
TGTGCCTGGAGTGACGGGGATTCACCCCTCCACTTT
>-|-|TRBV7-2|TRBJ2-4
CASSLEGVAKNIQYF
TGTGCCAGCAGCTTAGAAGGGGTGGCCAAAAACATTCAGTACTTC
>-|-|TRBV28|TRBJ2-4
CASIQGGKNIQYF
TGTGCCAGCATCCAGGGGGGCAAAAACATTCAGTACTTC
>-|-|TRBV29-1|TRBJ1-1
CSVKPGSDMNTEAFF
TGCAGCGTTAAACCGGGGTCCGACATGAACACTGAAGCTTTCTTT
>-|-|TRBV2|TRBJ1-4
CASMRPGRGGNEKLFF
TGTGCCAGCATGCGACCGGGCCGTGGGGGGAATGAAAAACTGTTTTTT
>-|few|TRBV6-6|TRBJ1-3
CASSYSIRASGNTIYF
TGTGCCAGCAGTTACTCGATAAGGGCCTCTGGAAACACCATATATTTT
>-|-|TRBV30|TRBJ2-1
CAWSPTGISYNEQFF
TGTGCCTGGAGTCCCACAGGGATCTCCTACAATGAGCAGTTCTTC
>-|-|TRBV5-6|TRBJ2-1
CASSLVEVNEQFF
TGTGCCAGCAGCTTGGTAGAGGTCAATGAGCAGTTCTTC
>-|-|TRBV7-2|TRBJ1-2
CASSLLSTIYGYTF
TGTGCCAGCAGCTTACTATCGACAATCTATGGCTACACCTTC
>-|-|TRBV28|TRBJ2-1
CASSPQWSSYNEQFF
TGTGCCAGCAGTCCGCAGTGGAGCTCCTACAATGAGCAGTTCTTC
>-|-|TRBV9|TRBJ2-3
CASSGTPSTDTQYF
TGTGCCAGCAGCGGGACTCCTAGCACAGATACGCAGTATTTT